A selection of T cell receptor beta chains follows, all from one sample in a study of blood T cell repertoires in COVID-19. The table came from immunoSEQ multiplex PCR; TCRdb's copy has only in-frame clones and leaves some out. Among roughly 75,000 clones listed, more than 80% were seen once. What was sequenced was peripheral blood. The source of these receptors is a human donor in a cohort sampled during active COVID-19. The CDR3 runs from the conserved cysteine through the conserved F or W. The D gene is left open where the match is weak. The listing skips clone size in some rows; elsewhere it reads once, few, many or a size class.

v_call	clone_size	d_call	j_call	cdr3_nt	cdr3_aa
TRBV7-9	-	-	TRBJ1-2	TGTGCCAGCAGCTTAGGCCGGGGGGATGGCTACACCTTC	CASSLGRGDGYTF
TRBV6-1	-	TRBD2	TRBJ2-1	TGTGCCAGCAGTGAAGTTGGGACTAGCGGGGAGCAGTTCTTC	CASSEVGTSGEQFF
TRBV5-8	-	-	TRBJ2-7	TGTGCCAGCAGCCTGCCGTCGGGGAAGAACGAGCAGTACTTC	CASSLPSGKNEQYF
TRBV19	-	TRBD1	TRBJ1-3	TGTGCCAGTAGTATGTCCGTGGGACAGATCTCTGGAAACACCATATATTTT	CASSMSVGQISGNTIYF
TRBV19	-	-	TRBJ2-6	TGTGCCAGTAGTACGCGGAACTCTGGGGCCAACGTCCTGACTTTC	CASSTRNSGANVLTF
TRBV7-6	-	-	TRBJ2-5	TGTGCCAGCAGCTTAGCTGGGTTCGGGGAGACCCAGTACTTC	CASSLAGFGETQYF
TRBV5-4	-	TRBD2	TRBJ2-5	TGTGCCAGCAGTCGGCCGGGACTAGGGGAACCCCAAGAGACCCAGTACTTC	CASSRPGLGEPQETQYF
TRBV6-2/TRBV6-3	few	TRBD2	TRBJ2-5	TGTGCCAGCAGTTACCTAGCGGGGGGGCTGGAGACCCAGTACTTC	CASSYLAGGLETQYF
TRBV5-1	-	-	TRBJ2-2	TGCGCCAGCAGCTTGGGACAGGGAGGAACCGGGGAGCTGTTTTTT	CASSLGQGGTGELFF
TRBV19	few	-	TRBJ1-5	TGTGCCAGTAGTGAGAGCAATCAGCCCCAGCATTTT	CASSESNQPQHF
TRBV7-8	-	TRBD2	TRBJ2-5	TGTGCCAGCAGCTTGGGTAGCGGGGGGCGAGAGACCCAGTACTTC	CASSLGSGGRETQYF
TRBV5-1	-	-	TRBJ1-2	TGCGCCAGCAGCTTGGGGCAGGGTGACGGCTACACCTTC	CASSLGQGDGYTF
TRBV18	-	-	TRBJ2-5	TGTGCCAGCTCACCACTTCCTTTGGAGACCCAGTACTTC	CASSPLPLETQYF
TRBV7-2	-	TRBD1	TRBJ1-1	TGTGCCAGCAGCCTCCGGGACAGGGGCACTGAAGCTTTCTTT	CASSLRDRGTEAFF
TRBV7-2	-	-	TRBJ1-1	TGTGCCAGCAGCCGTTCCCAGGGGTTGAGCGCTGAAGCTTTCTTT	CASSRSQGLSAEAFF